These T cell receptor beta chains were read from a single sample in a study of shared clonotypes between healthy human individuals. Sequencing used immunoSEQ multiplex PCR; TCRdb keeps in-frame clones, though not all of them. The table has roughly 2,000,000 clones, about 95% seen once. Sample: naive CD8+ T cells sorted from blood. The receptors here all came from a young man in good health. CDR3s leave out the opening cysteine and the closing phenylalanine or tryptophan. The D gene is left open where the match is weak.

V gene,CDR3 length,D gene,J gene,CDR3 protein
TRBV29-1,10,TRBD1,TRBJ1-1,SVETGGTEAF
TRBV7-8,15,.,TRBJ1-4,ASSPLPGGGLGEKLF
TRBV7-9,12,.,TRBJ1-1,ASSLDRMNTEAF
TRBV27,16,.,TRBJ1-3,ANSLLGEDRGPGNTIY
TRBV4-3,17,TRBD2,TRBJ2-3,ASSQEEAVLAGDTDTQY
TRBV7-6,13,.,TRBJ1-4,ASSLVRDANEKLF
TRBV27,13,TRBD2,TRBJ2-3,ASSPMTSGRDTQY
TRBV5-5,9,.,TRBJ2-3,ASSFGDTQY
TRBV7-2,11,.,TRBJ2-7,ASSLGAPAEQY
TRBV5-1,15,TRBD2,TRBJ2-2,ASSSGVAGGTTGELF
TRBV5-6,14,TRBD1,TRBJ2-2,ASSGERDRNTGELF
TRBV28,12,TRBD2,TRBJ2-7,ASSFSGGPYEQY
TRBV27,13,.,TRBJ1-5,ASSLVMGSNQPQH
TRBV6-4,10,TRBD2,TRBJ2-5,ANVRGEETQY
TRBV27,12,.,TRBJ1-5,ASSLGAGSQPQH
TRBV19,11,.,TRBJ1-1,ASSISMNTEAF
TRBV30,10,TRBD1,TRBJ2-1,AWSATGGEQF
TRBV7-2,13,.,TRBJ2-2,ASSLYGGPTGELF
TRBV10-3,12,TRBD2,TRBJ2-1,AISWTSPYNEQF
TRBV15,13,TRBD1,TRBJ1-5,ATSRVYEGAQPQH
TRBV19,14,.,TRBJ1-2,ASSPSVGWANYGYT
TRBV29-1,12,.,TRBJ2-3,SVDSGSYTDTQY
TRBV11-2,11,.,TRBJ1-1,ASSARRNTEAF
TRBV5-4,13,.,TRBJ2-7,ASSPDGPLSYEQY
TRBV6-6,12,TRBD1,TRBJ2-7,ASSYPDRDHEQY
TRBV10-1,13,.,TRBJ2-1,ASSPDLSSYNEQF
TRBV15,16,.,TRBJ2-3,ATSRDPSGERSTDTQY
TRBV7-9,14,TRBD1,TRBJ2-1,ASSLEGQQIWGEQF
TRBV2,13,TRBD2,TRBJ2-1,ASSFRDYLSNEQF
TRBV7-6,9,.,TRBJ2-2,ASSFPGELF
TRBV28,12,.,TRBJ1-5,AARGIDSNQPQH
TRBV13,11,.,TRBJ2-5,ASSLKMGETQY
TRBV27,12,.,TRBJ2-7,ASSHPGLRYEQY
TRBV2,13,.,TRBJ2-7,ASSEGRGSSYEQY
TRBV5-4,11,.,TRBJ2-7,ASSISGSYEQY
TRBV6-1,12,.,TRBJ2-1,ASSDLRPYNEQF
TRBV7-9,10,.,TRBJ1-1,ASSWQGSEAF
TRBV11-3,10,.,TRBJ2-2,ASSLNTGELF
TRBV6-5,12,TRBD2,TRBJ2-2,ASSYGTSAGELF
TRBV6-6,14,TRBD1,TRBJ1-5,ASSNPTGGEDQPQH
TRBV7-2,13,TRBD2,TRBJ2-5,ASSKGLPPQETQY
TRBV9,13,TRBD2,TRBJ2-7,ASSVNSGPAYEQY
TRBV7-2,12,TRBD2,TRBJ2-7,ASSLLAGVYEQY
TRBV7-2,13,TRBD1,TRBJ2-7,ASSHEAGGNYEQY
TRBV6-1,11,.,TRBJ2-1,ASSETSYNEQF